Following are 12 T cell receptor beta chains from one sample sequenced in a study of blood T cell repertoires in COVID-19. The protocol was immunoSEQ multiplex PCR, while the TCRdb copy is restricted to in-frame clones and leaves out a portion. The sample holds about 530,000 clones; around nine tenths are singletons and the top ten take roughly 7.4%. The sample taken for sequencing was peripheral blood. The receptors were gathered from a woman aged 45-65 years with COVID-19, enrolled during active disease.

V is TRBV6-4 and J is TRBJ1-3; no reliable D call. CDR1 and CDR2 from the germline V gene are MRHNA and SNTAGT. The length of the CDR3 is 16 residues. The DNA for the CDR3 is TGTGCGCACTCTCCGGCAGGCTTGAGCTCTGGAAACACCATATATTTT. Its translation: CAHSPAGLSSGNTIYF.

The chain carries TRBV10-2 and TRBJ2-1, with 12 bases lining up with TRBD2. The CDR3 consists of 14 residues. In germline, CDR1 is WSHSY, CDR2 SAAADI. The V and J ends lost 6 bases and 7 bases, in that order; junction bases with no gene match: 4. The CDR3 region is CASSPTSGGNEQFF. The CDR3 bases are TGCGCCAGCAGCCCGACTAGCGGGGGTAATGAGCAGTTCTTC.

The chain combines TRBV6-5 with TRBJ1-2; D perhaps matches TRBD1 (5 bases). The CDR3 length is 12 residues. Germline CDR1 MNHEY, CDR2 SVGAGI. The V end lost 7 bases, the J end lost 8 bases, and 14 bases lay between the germline ends. CDR3 DNA sequence: TGTGCCAGCATCGACAGCATCGAGGGCTACACCTTC. Translating gives CASIDSIEGYTF.

This clone appeared a single time. The V and J genes are TRBV7-2 and TRBJ2-2, with D perhaps TRBD2 (5 bases). The ends were cut back, 5 bases at V and 6 bases at J, with 13 bases in the middle. Germline CDR1 is SGHTA and CDR2 is FQGNSA. The CDR3 has 14 residues. The CDR3 spells CASSPRSGSGELFF. The CDR3 coding sequence is TGTGCCAGCAGCCCGAGGTCGGGGTCCGGGGAGCTGTTTTTT.

V gene TRBV5-8 combines with J gene TRBJ1-1; a possible D gene is TRBD1 (5 bases). This CDR3 comprises 13 residues. Germline V gives CDR1 SGHTS, CDR2 YDEGEE. With 5 bases removed from V and 4 bases from J, the gap between germline ends came to 12 bases. This CDR3 is CASRYRGTTEAFF. CDR3 in DNA: TGTGCCAGCAGGTACCGGGGGACCACTGAAGCTTTCTTT. The whole variable domain, filled in from reference TRBV5-8 and TRBJ1-1, reads EAGVTQSPTHLIKTRGQQATLRCSPISGHTSVYWYQQALGLGLQFLLWYDEGEERNRGNFPPRFSGRQFPNYSSELNVNALELEDSALYLCASRYRGTTEAFFGQGTRLTVV.

CDR3 in DNA: TGTGCCAGCAGTTCAGACAGGGCCCGCAATCAGCCCCAGCATTTT. Its translation: CASSSDRARNQPQHF. This rearrangement joins TRBV7-9 to TRBJ1-5; TRBD1 matches 7 bases. Germline V lookup: CDR1 SEHNR, CDR2 FQNEAQ (reference sequence). The V segment lost 6 bases and the J segment 2 bases; nucleotides outside the gene matches: 7. CDR3 size: 15 residues.

The chain uses TRBV2 and TRBJ2-3, with 11 bases aligning to TRBD2. The V gene's germline CDR1 is SNHLY and CDR2 FYNNEI. The CDR3 spans 16 residues. J gave up 6 bases and V 6 bases, and 11 bases lay outside the gene matches. CDR3 region: CASRRLLAGGGDTQYF. In nucleotides, the CDR3 is TGTGCCAGCAGACGTCTTTTAGCGGGGGGGGGCGATACGCAGTATTTT.

The rearrangement uses TRBV4-1 and TRBJ1-2; tentative D call: TRBD1 (6 bases). V was pared by 4 bases and J by 0 bases, with 15 bases between. Germline CDR1 is MGHRA and CDR2 is YSYEKL. The CDR3 is 16 amino acids. CDR3 sequence (DNA): TGCGCCAGCAGCCCTGGTCAGGGGAGAGCTAACTATGGCTACACCTTC. Translating it yields CASSPGQGRANYGYTF.

This chain joins TRBV7-6 and TRBJ1-3; 7 nucleotides align to TRBD1. Germline V gene data show CDR1 as SGHVS and CDR2 as FNYEAQ. The CDR3 spans 16 residues. Unmatched junction bases numbered 9, after V lost 5 bases and J lost 2 bases. CDR3 nucleotide sequence: TGTGCCAGCAGCCCCGTAGACAGGGCACCTGGAAACACCATATATTTT. This translates into CASSPVDRAPGNTIYF.

The V call is TRBV5-4, the J call TRBJ1-6; D is undetermined. The CDR3 covers 12 residues. CDR1 and CDR2 from the germline V gene are SGHNT and YYREEE (reference sequence). V was trimmed by 4 bases and J by 11 bases, leaving 10 bases between them. CDR3: CASSTAGTPLHF. The DNA for the CDR3 is TGTGCCAGCAGCACGGCGGGGACACCCCTCCACTTT.

CDR3 sequence reads: CASSTGDSPMRGYTF. The DNA of the CDR3 is TGTGCCAGCAGCACAGGGGACTCCCCTATGAGGGGCTACACCTTC. V usage is TRBV6-5 and J usage is TRBJ1-2, with TRBD1 matching over 7 bases. CDR1 and CDR2 (germline): MNHEY, SVGAGI. V gave up 6 bases and J gave up 8 bases; unmatched junction bases: 15. The CDR3 runs to 15 residues.

This chain uses TRBV19 with TRBJ2-7; a possible D gene is TRBD2 (5 bases). Germline V lookup: CDR1 LNHDA, CDR2 SQIVND (reference sequence). This CDR3 comprises 13 residues. V lost 6 bases and J 6 bases, leaving 15 bases between the germline ends. Here the CDR3 reads CASSPGAAAEQYF. CDR3 nucleotide sequence: TGTGCCAGTAGCCCAGGAGCGGCGGCCGAGCAGTACTTC. Combining the CDR3 with reference TRBV19 and TRBJ2-7 gives the whole variable domain DGGITQSPKYLFRKEGQNVTLSCEQNLNHDAMYWYRQDPGQGLRLIYYSQIVNDFQKGDIAEGYSVSREKKESFPLTVTSAQKNPTAFYLCASSPGAAAEQYFGPGTRLTVT.